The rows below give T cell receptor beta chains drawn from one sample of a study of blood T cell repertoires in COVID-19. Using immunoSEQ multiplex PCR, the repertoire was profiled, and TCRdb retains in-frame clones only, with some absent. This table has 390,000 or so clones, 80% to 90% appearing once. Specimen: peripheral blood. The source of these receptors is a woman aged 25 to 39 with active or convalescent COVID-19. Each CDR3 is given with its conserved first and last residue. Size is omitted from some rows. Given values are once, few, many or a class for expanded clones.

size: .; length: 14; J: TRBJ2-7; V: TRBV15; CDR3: CATSRGGQGTEQYF
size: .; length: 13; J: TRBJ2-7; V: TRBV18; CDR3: CASSPLEDAEQYF
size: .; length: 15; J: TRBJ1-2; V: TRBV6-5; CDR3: CASSQNPDRESGYTF
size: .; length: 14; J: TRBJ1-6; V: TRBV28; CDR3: CASSPTGIMAPLHF
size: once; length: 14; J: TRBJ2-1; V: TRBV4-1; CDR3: CASSHPGLSHEQFF
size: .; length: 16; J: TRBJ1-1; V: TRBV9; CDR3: CASSVGQGFPNTEAFF
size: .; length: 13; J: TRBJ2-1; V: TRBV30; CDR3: CAWSVQGAGEQFF
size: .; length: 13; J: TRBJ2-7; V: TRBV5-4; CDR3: CASGAGPSYEQYF
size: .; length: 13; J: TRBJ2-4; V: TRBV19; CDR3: CASLAEAKNIQYF
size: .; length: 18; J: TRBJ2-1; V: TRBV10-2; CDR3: CASSEFGTVWGTYNEQFF
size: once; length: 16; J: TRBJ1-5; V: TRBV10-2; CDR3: CASSRTSGEGGQPQHF
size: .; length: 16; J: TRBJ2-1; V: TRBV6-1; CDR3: CASSEYMQGRSHEQFF
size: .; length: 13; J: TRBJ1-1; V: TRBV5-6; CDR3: CASSLPGDRGAFF
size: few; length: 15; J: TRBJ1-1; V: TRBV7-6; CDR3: CASSPRQGMNTEAFF
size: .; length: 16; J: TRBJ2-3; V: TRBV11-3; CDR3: CASSFGTTDGTDTQYF
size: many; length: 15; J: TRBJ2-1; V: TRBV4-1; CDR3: CASSQVSSGANEQFF
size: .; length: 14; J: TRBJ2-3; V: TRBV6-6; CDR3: CASTPSGSTDTQYF
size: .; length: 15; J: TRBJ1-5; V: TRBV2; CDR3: CASSYQGPSNQPQHF